This T cell receptor (beta chain) is from a study of T cell responses to AZD1222 COVID-19 vaccine. The study, taken as a whole, reports: After two AZD1222 doses, spike-specific TCR breadth and depth rose versus day 0.

Profiling relied on immunoSEQ multiplex PCR, and the TCRdb table lists in-frame clones only, not all of them. The sample includes tens of thousands of clones, roughly 90% of them seen just once. The CDR3 is 14 residues long. Germline V gene lookup returns CDR1 SGHRS and CDR2 YFSETQ. V lost 0 bases to trimming and J lost 6 bases, with 10 bases between them. For this clone: The antigen remains undetermined.

Sequenced here: peripheral blood, sampled on day 0 of MenACWY control vaccination. The V and J genes are TRBV5-1 and TRBJ1-3; D call uncertain. The TCR originated in an adult in good health. The CDR3 here is CASSLAASTNTIYF. CDR3 bases: TGCGCCAGCAGCTTGGCGGCCTCCACAAACACCATATATTTT.